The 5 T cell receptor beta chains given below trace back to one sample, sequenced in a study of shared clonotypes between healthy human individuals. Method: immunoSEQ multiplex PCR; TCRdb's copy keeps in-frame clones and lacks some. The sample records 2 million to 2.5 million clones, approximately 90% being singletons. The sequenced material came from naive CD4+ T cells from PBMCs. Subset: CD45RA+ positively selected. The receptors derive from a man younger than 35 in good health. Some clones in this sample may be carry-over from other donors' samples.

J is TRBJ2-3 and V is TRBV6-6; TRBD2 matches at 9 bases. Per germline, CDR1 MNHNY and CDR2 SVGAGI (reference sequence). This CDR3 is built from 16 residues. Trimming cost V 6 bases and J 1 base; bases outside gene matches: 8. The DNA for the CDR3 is TGTGCCAGCAGGGACACCCGGACTAGCGGCACAGATACGCAGTATTTT. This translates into CASRDTRTSGTDTQYF.

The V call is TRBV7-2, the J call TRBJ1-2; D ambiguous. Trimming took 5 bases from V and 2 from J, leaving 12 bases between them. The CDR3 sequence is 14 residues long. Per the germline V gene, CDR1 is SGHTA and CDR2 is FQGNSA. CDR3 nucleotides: TGTGCCAGCAGCCGAACGACGGCGAACTATGGCTACACCTTC. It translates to CASSRTTANYGYTF. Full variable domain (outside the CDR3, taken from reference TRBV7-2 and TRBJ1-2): GAGVSQSPSNKVTEKGKDVELRCDPISGHTALYWYRQSLGQGLEFLIYFQGNSAPDKSGLPSDRFSAERTGGSVSTLTIQRTQQEDSAVYLCASSRTTANYGYTFGSGTRLTVV.

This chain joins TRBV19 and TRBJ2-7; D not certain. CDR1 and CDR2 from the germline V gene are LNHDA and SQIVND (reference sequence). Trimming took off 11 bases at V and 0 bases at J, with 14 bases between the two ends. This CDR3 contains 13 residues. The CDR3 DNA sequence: TGTGCCCTGTCGACGGAAAGCTCCTACGAGCAGTACTTC. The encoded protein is CALSTESSYEQYF.

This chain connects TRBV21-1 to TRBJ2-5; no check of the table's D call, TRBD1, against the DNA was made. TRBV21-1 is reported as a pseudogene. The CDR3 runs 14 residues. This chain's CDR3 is CASSARQIQETQYF. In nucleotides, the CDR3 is TGTGCCAGCAGCGCCCGACAGATCCAAGAGACCCAGTACTTC.

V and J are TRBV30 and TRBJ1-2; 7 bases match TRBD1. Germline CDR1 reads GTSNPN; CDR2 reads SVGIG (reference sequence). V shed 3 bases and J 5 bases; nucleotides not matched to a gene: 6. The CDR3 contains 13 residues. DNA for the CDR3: TGTGCCTGGAGCCCGGACAGGTCTTATGGCTACACCTTC. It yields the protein CAWSPDRSYGYTF.